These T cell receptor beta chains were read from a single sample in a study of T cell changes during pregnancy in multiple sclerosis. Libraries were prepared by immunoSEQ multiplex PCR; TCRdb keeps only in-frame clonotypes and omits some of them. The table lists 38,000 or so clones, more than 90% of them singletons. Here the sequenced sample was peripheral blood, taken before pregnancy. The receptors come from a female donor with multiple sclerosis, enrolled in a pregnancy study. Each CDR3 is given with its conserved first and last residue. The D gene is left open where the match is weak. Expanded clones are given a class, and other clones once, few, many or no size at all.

CASQLEGGNTIYF TGTGCCAGCCAGCTTGAGGGTGGAAACACCATATATTTT NA TRBV7-2 NA TRBJ1-3
CASRPGAGDAGELFF TGTGCCAGCAGGCCCGGAGCGGGAGACGCCGGGGAGCTGTTTTTT TRBD2 TRBV6-6 NA TRBJ2-2
CASSTGTVETQYF TGTGCCAGCAGCACTGGGACAGTAGAGACCCAGTACTTC TRBD1 TRBV7-9 NA TRBJ2-5
CAWSEQGSQPQHF TGTGCCTGGAGTGAGCAGGGCAGTCAGCCCCAGCATTTT NA TRBV30 NA TRBJ1-5
CASSEGLAGQGSYEQYF TGCGCCAGCAGTGAAGGACTAGCGGGACAGGGGTCCTACGAGCAGTACTTC TRBD2 TRBV10-1 NA TRBJ2-7
CASSSGQPNQPQHF TGTGCCAGCAGTTCGGGACAGCCAAATCAGCCCCAGCATTTT TRBD1 TRBV28 NA TRBJ1-5
CAWSAGTDNSPLHF TGTGCCTGGAGTGCAGGGACAGACAATTCACCCCTCCACTTT TRBD1 TRBV30 NA TRBJ1-6
CASSGTVEQFF TGTGCCAGCAGCGGGACTGTTGAGCAGTTCTTC NA TRBV28 NA TRBJ2-1
CASSLARTGGEYEQYF TGTGCCAGCAGCCTAGCCCGGACAGGGGGTGAGTACGAGCAGTACTTC TRBD1 TRBV28 NA TRBJ2-7
CASSMDSGSGANVLTF TGTGCCAGCAGCATGGACAGCGGCTCTGGGGCCAACGTCCTGACTTTC NA TRBV6-4 once TRBJ2-6
CASSERTSGSADTQYF TGTGCCAGCAGTGAGCGGACTAGCGGGAGTGCAGATACGCAGTATTTT TRBD2 TRBV2 few TRBJ2-3
CASSSGTDYGYTF TGTGCCAGCAGCTCAGGGACAGACTATGGCTACACCTTC TRBD1 TRBV5-6 NA TRBJ1-2
CASSSSTGTSITGELFF TGTGCCAGCAGTTCCTCAACCGGGACTAGCATTACCGGGGAGCTGTTTTTT TRBD2 TRBV28 NA TRBJ2-2
CASSPYTSGRETGELFF TGTGCCAGCAGCCCGTATACTAGCGGGAGGGAGACCGGGGAGCTGTTTTTT TRBD2 TRBV7-8 NA TRBJ2-2
CASGDSQETQYF TGTGCCAGCGGAGACAGCCAAGAGACCCAGTACTTC NA TRBV27 NA TRBJ2-5
CASSSDRGDEQYF TGTGCCAGCAGCTCGGACAGGGGTGACGAGCAGTACTTC TRBD1 TRBV28 NA TRBJ2-7
CASSSWVDGGTADQYF TGTGCCAGCAGCTCATGGGTCGATGGCGGGACCGCCGATCAGTACTTC NA TRBV11-1 once TRBJ2-5
CAWSVVRGNEQFF TGTGCCTGGAGTGTGGTCCGCGGCAATGAGCAGTTCTTC NA TRBV30 NA TRBJ2-1
CASSSGLAGVSYNEQFF TGTGCCAGCAGCAGTGGACTAGCGGGAGTGTCCTACAATGAGCAGTTCTTC TRBD2 TRBV5-4 NA TRBJ2-1